Following are 19 T cell receptor beta chains from one sample sequenced in a study of CD8 T cells in Susac syndrome. RNA amounts of roughly 0.45 to 1 ug underwent reverse transcription with random hexamers. TCRdb redid the calling of the immunoSEQ multiplex PCR reads with MiXCR, one entry per CDR3 protein. The sample has fewer than 80,000 distinct CDR3 sequences; about 94% are singletons. Sequencing used CD8+ T cells from PBMCs. These receptors originate from a human donor with multiple sclerosis.

V gene TRBV20-1 combines with J gene TRBJ1-5; unclear D gene. V was clipped by 3 bases and J by 4 bases, with 10 bases between them. This CDR3 region has 13 residues. Germline CDR1 is DFQATT and CDR2 is SNEGSKA (reference sequence). The CDR3, as DNA: TGCAGTGCTAGCCCCAGTGGGAATCAGCCCCAGCATTTT. This gives the protein CSASPSGNQPQHF.

The chain uses TRBV28 and TRBJ2-3; no clear D. The germline V gene encodes CDR1 MDHEN and CDR2 SYDVKM. V was cut by 3 bases and J by 6 bases, with 4 bases left in between. The CDR3 sequence is 11 residues long. The CDR3 spells CASSFSDTQYF. In DNA, the CDR3 is TGTGCCAGCAGTTTTTCCGATACGCAGTATTTT.

The chain employs TRBV27 and TRBJ2-7; 7 nucleotides agree with TRBD1. The V gene's germline CDR1 is MNHEY and CDR2 SMNVEV (reference sequence). V lost 6 bases, J lost 3 bases, and 5 bases stayed unmatched. CDR3 size: 13 residues. CDR3 sequence (DNA): TGTGCCAGCAGGATTACAGGGGACTACGAGCAGTACTTC. It is translated as CASRITGDYEQYF.

The chain uses TRBV4-3 and TRBJ1-2; D is uncertain. The CDR3 has 14 residues. CDR1 is LGHNA, CDR2 YSLEER, per germline. The ends were cut back, 0 bases at V and 7 bases at J, with 12 bases in the middle. The CDR3 region is CASSQDRLPGGYTF. CDR3 DNA sequence: TGCGCCAGCAGCCAAGATCGACTACCCGGTGGCTACACCTTC.

The rearrangement links TRBV5-1 to TRBJ2-5; 8 positions match TRBD2. The length of the CDR3 is 16 residues. The germline V gene has CDR1 SGHRS and CDR2 YFSETQ. V was clipped by 4 bases and J by 3 bases; unmatched bases: 11. The CDR3 loop reads CASSPAGGAGKETQYF. The CDR3 DNA reads as TGCGCCAGCAGCCCGGCGGGAGGAGCGGGGAAAGAGACCCAGTACTTC.

The J gene is TRBJ2-7, the V gene TRBV27, with 7 bases that match TRBD1. The germline gives CDR1 MNHEY, CDR2 SMNVEV (reference sequence). J lost 0 bases, V lost 5 bases, and 4 bases had no gene match. The CDR3 runs 14 residues. CDR3 residues: CASSQQGYSYEQYF. The CDR3 bases are TGTGCCAGCAGTCAACAGGGGTACTCCTACGAGCAGTACTTC.

CDR3 bases: TGTGCCAGCAGTCCTTTGGGAGGGCTTAATGAAAAACTGTTTTTT. Encoded protein: CASSPLGGLNEKLFF. The V and J genes are TRBV27 and TRBJ1-4; D unclear. V was trimmed by 5 bases and J by 4 bases, leaving 14 bases between them. This CDR3 region has 15 residues. In germline, CDR1 is MNHEY, CDR2 SMNVEV (reference sequence).

This rearrangement joins TRBV19 to TRBJ1-1; TRBD1 matches 8 bases. The CDR3 has 15 residues. Germline trimming cut 5 bases from V and 0 bases from J; bases unmatched to any gene: 5. Germline assignment: CDR1 LNHDA and CDR2 SQIVND (reference sequence). The CDR3 nucleotides read TGTGCCAGTAGTGCGTGGACAGGGATGAACACTGAAGCTTTCTTT. It encodes CASSAWTGMNTEAFF.

This chain uses TRBV24-1 with TRBJ2-7; D could derive from TRBD1 or TRBD2 (5 bases each). Germline CDR1 reads KGHDR; CDR2 reads SFDVKD. This CDR3 comprises 15 residues. V was shortened by 5 bases and J by 1 base, with 14 bases between the two germline ends. CDR3 sequence reads: CATSAGAAESYEQYF. The CDR3 region has the DNA TGTGCCACCAGTGCCGGGGCAGCTGAGTCCTACGAGCAGTACTTC.

The chain links TRBV6-2 or TRBV6-3 to TRBJ1-1, with 7 nucleotides matching TRBD1. The germline V gene encodes CDR1 MNHEY and CDR2 SVGEGT. Trimming took 3 bases from V and 0 from J; bases not matched to a gene: 4. The CDR3 loop spans 15 amino acids. CDR3 sequence: CASSYATGMNTEAFF. In nucleotides, the CDR3 is TGTGCCAGCAGTTATGCGACAGGGATGAACACTGAAGCTTTCTTT.

The J gene is TRBJ2-3, the V gene TRBV28, with D possibly being TRBD1 (6 bases). The V end lost 6 bases, the J end lost 2 bases, and 12 bases lay between the germline ends. The CDR3 is 14 amino acids. CDR1 MDHEN and CDR2 SYDVKM come from the germline V gene. The CDR3 bases are TGTGCCAGCAGGTATCGACAGGCCACAGATACGCAGTATTTT. Translated: CASRYRQATDTQYF.

The chain links TRBV25-1 to TRBJ2-1; the D gene is possibly TRBD1 (5 bases). The germline gives CDR1 MGHDK, CDR2 SYGVNS. The CDR3 is 13 residues long. Deletions cut 5 bases from V and 10 bases from J, with 15 bases between. The CDR3 DNA follows: TGTGCCAGCAGTTTGCAGGGTCGGGTAGAGCAGTTCTTC. Amino acid sequence: CASSLQGRVEQFF.

CDR3 in amino acids: CATRGQGAYFPQHF. The CDR3 region has the DNA TGTGCCACCCGGGGACAGGGGGCTTATTTCCCCCAGCATTTT. The J gene is TRBJ1-5, the V gene TRBV27; 12 bases are a match to TRBD1. The CDR3 is 14 amino acids. Germline values: CDR1 MNHEY, CDR2 SMNVEV (reference sequence). V was clipped by 10 bases and J by 10 bases; unmatched bases: 11.

This clonotype has a single count. The rearrangement uses TRBV19 and TRBJ1-1, with D perhaps matching TRBD1 (5 bases). The V end lost 3 bases, the J end lost 1 base, and 12 bases lay between the germline ends. The CDR3 is 15 amino acids. Germline V gives CDR1 LNHDA, CDR2 SQIVND (reference sequence). CDR3 amino acids: CASSIDGGPNTEAFF. In DNA, the CDR3 is TGTGCCAGTAGTATCGATGGGGGACCGAACACTGAAGCTTTCTTT.

The J gene is TRBJ1-1, the V gene TRBV12-3 or TRBV12-4, with unresolved D. V shed 6 bases and J shed 0 bases, with 11 bases lying between them. The CDR3 sequence is 14 residues long. The DNA for the CDR3 is TGTGCCAGCAGCCCCTCCGGGATGAACACTGAAGCTTTCTTT. As protein: CASSPSGMNTEAFF.

This clonotype was picked up one time. The genes are TRBV7-9 and TRBJ1-5, with D hard to call. The CDR3 runs to 15 residues. Germline lookup yields CDR1 SEHNR and CDR2 FQNEAQ (reference sequence). V lost 2 bases and J 0 bases, leaving 8 bases between the germline ends. This CDR3 reads CASSLSGNSNQPQHF. The CDR3 coding sequence is TGTGCCAGCAGCTTATCCGGAAATAGCAATCAGCCCCAGCATTTT.

The chain combines TRBV15 with TRBJ1-1; 10 bases align to TRBD1. The V segment lost 5 bases and the J segment 5 bases; nucleotides outside the gene matches: 5. Per the germline V gene, CDR1 is LNHNV and CDR2 is YYDKDF (reference sequence). The CDR3 is 14 amino acids. Here the CDR3 DNA reads TGTGCCACCAGCCGACAGGGGGCATCGACTGAAGCTTTCTTT. Its translation: CATSRQGASTEAFF.

The chain uses TRBV7-9 and TRBJ2-3, with D perhaps TRBD2 (5 bases). V dropped 1 base and J dropped 2 bases, with 13 bases sitting between them. CDR3 size: 16 residues. In germline, CDR1 is SEHNR, CDR2 FQNEAQ (reference sequence). The CDR3 is CASSLEDGLYTDTQYF. As DNA, the CDR3 is TGTGCCAGCAGCTTAGAGGACGGACTTTACACAGATACGCAGTATTTT.

The chain recombines TRBV29-1 with TRBJ1-1, with 7 bases aligning to TRBD1. V lost 4 bases and J lost 11; bases outside the gene matches: 4. The CDR3 runs 10 residues. CDR1 and CDR2 (germline): SQVTM, ANQGSEA. CDR3 sequence: CSVVDRVAFF. The CDR3, as DNA: TGCAGCGTTGTCGACAGGGTTGCTTTCTTT.